This is a list of T cell receptor beta chains from one sample in a study of blood T cell repertoires in COVID-19. Generated by immunoSEQ multiplex PCR, the TCRdb table keeps only in-frame clones and is missing some. In the table there are about 29,000 clones, about 89% of which are singletons. The sequenced material came from peripheral blood. The receptors originated from a human donor in a cohort sampled during active COVID-19. CDR3s include the opening cysteine and the closing phenylalanine or tryptophan. D genes are given only for firm matches. Clone size is not always given. Where it is, it says once, few, many or a class for expanded clones.

d_gene,j_gene,v_gene,abundance,CDR3aa,CDR3nt
NA,TRBJ1-2,TRBV12-3/TRBV12-4,NA,CASSFGESNGYTF,TGTGCCAGCAGTTTTGGGGAGAGTAATGGCTACACCTTC
NA,TRBJ1-1,TRBV7-2,NA,CASSGRVDTEAFF,TGTGCCAGCAGCGGCAGGGTCGACACTGAAGCTTTCTTT
TRBD2,TRBJ2-7,TRBV11-2,NA,CASSVGTSGVAYEQYF,TGTGCCAGCAGCGTGGGGACTAGCGGGGTGGCCTACGAGCAGTACTTC
NA,TRBJ1-1,TRBV7-9,NA,CASSTGGGRDEAFF,TGTGCCAGCAGCACAGGAGGGGGGAGGGATGAAGCTTTCTTT
TRBD2,TRBJ2-7,TRBV4-1,NA,CASSQSLAGGISYEQYF,TGCGCCAGCAGCCAGTCACTAGCGGGGGGCATATCCTACGAGCAGTACTTC
NA,TRBJ1-6,TRBV19,NA,CASHGRGANSPLHF,TGTGCCAGCCATGGTCGGGGGGCTAATTCACCCCTCCACTTT
TRBD1,TRBJ1-1,TRBV19,NA,CASSRDRGTEAFF,TGTGCCAGTAGTAGAGACAGGGGAACTGAAGCTTTCTTT
TRBD2,TRBJ2-5,TRBV10-3,NA,CAISPLAGGLQETQYF,TGTGCCATCAGCCCCTTAGCGGGGGGACTTCAAGAGACCCAGTACTTC
NA,TRBJ1-2,TRBV9,once,CASNQQIGAGSGYTF,TGTGCCAGCAATCAACAGATCGGGGCGGGGAGTGGCTACACCTTC
NA,TRBJ2-1,TRBV24-1,NA,CATGGTDNEQFF,TGTGCCACCGGCGGGACAGACAATGAGCAGTTCTTC
NA,TRBJ1-3,TRBV4-1,NA,CASSQDGGRFGNTIYF,TGCGCCAGCAGCCAAGATGGAGGGAGGTTTGGAAACACCATATATTTT
TRBD1,TRBJ2-1,TRBV28,once,CASSLTQGAGEQFF,TGTGCCAGCAGTTTAACACAGGGGGCTGGGGAGCAGTTCTTC
NA,TRBJ2-1,TRBV12-3/TRBV12-4,NA,CASRGGATNEQFF,TGTGCCAGCAGGGGGGGGGCCACGAATGAGCAGTTCTTC
NA,TRBJ2-7,TRBV6-5,NA,CASSYSTASYYYEQYF,TGTGCCAGCAGTTACTCGACGGCATCATACTACTACGAGCAGTACTTC
NA,TRBJ2-2,TRBV6-5,few,CASRLQANTGELFF,TGTGCCAGCAGACTACAGGCGAACACCGGGGAGCTGTTTTTT
TRBD1,TRBJ1-2,TRBV25-1,NA,CASSLGTGYNGYTF,TGTGCCAGCAGTCTAGGGACAGGGTATAACGGCTACACCTTC
TRBD2,TRBJ2-7,TRBV3-1/TRBV3-2,NA,CASSQDSETSGGALYEQYF,TGTGCCAGCAGCCAAGATTCCGAGACTAGCGGGGGGGCCCTCTACGAGCAGTACTTC
TRBD1,TRBJ2-1,TRBV18,NA,CASSPGQGAFNEQFF,TGTGCCAGCTCCCCAGGACAGGGGGCCTTCAATGAGCAGTTCTTC
TRBD1,TRBJ2-2,TRBV7-3,NA,CASSTATGIGTGELFF,TGTGCCAGCAGCACCGCGACAGGGATTGGAACCGGGGAGCTGTTTTTT
NA,TRBJ1-2,TRBV10-3,once,CAISQGYDGYTF,TGTGCCATCAGCCAGGGGTACGATGGCTACACCTTC
TRBD1,TRBJ2-3,TRBV29-1,NA,CSVRGRTDTQYF,TGCAGCGTAAGGGGGCGGACAGATACGCAGTATTTT
TRBD1,TRBJ2-5,TRBV24-1,NA,CATGTGTGAETQYF,TGTGCCACGGGAACGGGGACAGGAGCAGAGACCCAGTACTTC
NA,TRBJ1-1,TRBV6-5,NA,CASSYGAATEAFF,TGTGCCAGCAGTTACGGGGCAGCCACTGAAGCTTTCTTT
NA,TRBJ1-2,TRBV3-1/TRBV3-2,few,CASSQEQLYGYTF,TGTGCCAGCAGCCAAGAACAGCTCTATGGCTACACCTTC
TRBD1,TRBJ1-1,TRBV5-6,once,CASSLDRGITEAFF,TGTGCCAGCAGCTTGGACAGGGGAATCACTGAAGCTTTCTTT
TRBD2,TRBJ2-3,TRBV15,NA,CATSSRLAGRDTQYF,TGTGCCACCAGCAGTAGACTAGCGGGGCGGGATACGCAGTATTTT
NA,TRBJ2-2,TRBV3-1/TRBV3-2,NA,CASSMIGVIGELFF,TGTGCCAGCAGCATGATCGGGGTAATCGGGGAGCTGTTTTTT
TRBD2,TRBJ2-3,TRBV4-1,NA,CASSQDPLAGEGDTQYF,TGCGCCAGCAGCCAAGACCCACTAGCGGGGGAGGGAGATACGCAGTATTTT
TRBD2,TRBJ2-3,TRBV7-9,NA,CASSLVGLAGTDTQYF,TGTGCCAGCAGCTTAGTGGGACTAGCGGGGACAGATACGCAGTATTTT
NA,TRBJ2-3,TRBV7-9,NA,CASSLDGSTDTQYF,TGTGCCAGCAGCCTCGACGGGAGCACAGATACGCAGTATTTT
NA,TRBJ2-1,TRBV11-3,NA,CASSLSGGPNEQFF,TGTGCCAGCAGCTTATCAGGGGGGCCTAATGAGCAGTTCTTC
TRBD2,TRBJ2-7,TRBV5-5,NA,CASSPGRQSSYEQYF,TGTGCCAGCAGCCCCGGGAGGCAGAGCTCCTACGAGCAGTACTTC
NA,TRBJ2-3,TRBV7-9,NA,CASSLEGSTDTQYF,TGTGCCAGCAGCTTGGAGGGATCCACAGATACGCAGTATTTT
TRBD2,TRBJ2-3,TRBV13,NA,CASSLVGLAVPDTQYF,TGTGCCAGCAGCTTAGTTGGACTAGCGGTCCCAGATACGCAGTATTTT
TRBD2,TRBJ2-1,TRBV12-5,NA,CASGLAVLPGLAGGTYNEQFF,TGTGCTAGTGGTTTGGCGGTCCTCCCGGGACTAGCGGGGGGAACCTACAATGAGCAGTTCTTC
NA,TRBJ1-2,TRBV5-4,NA,CASSLAQGRAGYTF,TGTGCCAGCAGCTTGGCTCAGGGTAGAGCTGGCTACACCTTC
TRBD1,TRBJ1-2,TRBV29-1,NA,CSVAGTGDNYGYTF,TGCAGCGTCGCCGGGACAGGAGATAACTATGGCTACACCTTC
NA,TRBJ1-2,TRBV4-2,NA,CASSLQMNYGYTF,TGTGCCAGCAGCCTTCAGATGAACTATGGCTACACCTTC
TRBD1,TRBJ1-2,TRBV5-1,NA,CASSLVGQGVSNYGYTF,TGCGCCAGCAGCTTGGTAGGACAGGGGGTTTCTAACTATGGCTACACCTTC
NA,TRBJ2-3,TRBV11-3,NA,CASSLLATDTQYF,TGTGCCAGCAGCTTGTTAGCGACAGATACGCAGTATTTT
NA,TRBJ2-5,TRBV5-4,NA,CASSRRLTGQETQYF,TGTGCCAGCAGCCGACGACTGACAGGTCAAGAGACCCAGTACTTC
NA,TRBJ2-1,TRBV29-1,NA,CSASSGLGGSYNEQFF,TGCAGCGCCTCATCAGGGTTGGGGGGCTCCTACAATGAGCAGTTCTTC
TRBD2,TRBJ2-7,TRBV28,NA,CASSRGLAGRYEQYF,TGTGCCAGCAGTCGAGGACTAGCGGGGCGCTACGAGCAGTACTTC
TRBD1,TRBJ2-3,TRBV29-1,NA,CSVAAPGTGRTDTQYF,TGCAGCGTCGCTGCACCCGGGACAGGACGCACAGATACGCAGTATTTT
TRBD2,TRBJ2-1,TRBV30,NA,CAWSVNSGFYNEQFF,TGTGCCTGGAGTGTAAATAGCGGGTTTTACAATGAGCAGTTCTTC
NA,TRBJ2-1,TRBV5-1,NA,CASSSGQPSSYNEQFF,TGCGCCAGCAGCTCCGGACAGCCTAGCTCCTACAATGAGCAGTTCTTC
TRBD2,TRBJ2-5,TRBV4-2,NA,CASSQGTSGGGRETQYF,TGTGCCAGCAGCCAAGGGACTAGCGGGGGGGGGCGCGAGACCCAGTACTTC
TRBD1,TRBJ2-7,TRBV18,NA,CASSAGQGGATYEQYF,TGTGCCAGCTCAGCGGGACAGGGGGGCGCTACATACGAGCAGTACTTC
NA,TRBJ1-1,TRBV12-5,NA,CASGSAGRSAEAFF,TGTGCTAGTGGTTCTGCGGGCCGAAGCGCTGAAGCTTTCTTT
NA,TRBJ2-7,TRBV7-2,few,CASSLEGQPLYEQYF,TGTGCCAGCAGCTTGGAGGGACAGCCTCTTTACGAGCAGTACTTC
TRBD1,TRBJ1-1,TRBV5-6,NA,CASSLEQGVKNTEAFF,TGTGCCAGCAGCTTGGAACAGGGGGTGAAGAACACTGAAGCTTTCTTT
TRBD2,TRBJ2-5,TRBV5-1,NA,CASSLTSGGSQETQYF,TGCGCCAGCAGCTTGACTAGCGGGGGGTCACAAGAGACCCAGTACTTC
TRBD1,TRBJ1-1,TRBV4-1,NA,CASSLTGRPNTEAFF,TGCGCCAGCAGCCTGACAGGGCGACCGAACACTGAAGCTTTCTTT
NA,TRBJ2-7,TRBV6-2/TRBV6-3,NA,CASSYTGTTYEQYF,TGTGCCAGCAGTTACACAGGTACAACATACGAGCAGTACTTC
TRBD2,TRBJ2-1,TRBV7-2,NA,CASSLARAGGPGEQFF,TGTGCCAGCAGCTTAGCGCGGGCGGGGGGACCCGGGGAGCAGTTCTTC
TRBD1,TRBJ1-2,TRBV24-1,NA,CATSDQTGAVYGYTF,TGTGCCACCAGTGACCAAACAGGGGCTGTCTATGGCTACACCTTC
TRBD1,TRBJ1-1,TRBV27,NA,CASSSGTGGPLAFF,TGTGCCAGCAGTTCAGGGACAGGGGGCCCTCTGGCTTTCTTT
TRBD1,TRBJ1-3,TRBV6-6,NA,CASSPRGHGTGNGNTIYF,TGTGCCAGCAGTCCCAGGGGACACGGGACAGGGAACGGAAACACCATATATTTT